The T cell receptor beta chain under discussion was sequenced for a study of T cells after yellow fever vaccination. The V gene lost 9 bases and the J gene lost 5 bases, with 14 bases spanning the gap. Germline V gene sequence: CDR1 MNHEY, CDR2 SMNVEV (reference sequence). This CDR3 comprises 12 residues. Study observations and caveats: Overlap between CD4 and CD8 compartments was detected for a small share of clonotypes. Clones from primary vaccination mostly reappeared after the booster (about 97% CD4, over 85% CD8).

This clonotype was counted at least ten times. Its antigen is undetermined. Template switching by 5'RACE produced TCR cDNA, adding a universal primer site and UMIs. TCRdb used MiXCR to reprocess the 5' RACE reads, holding one entry per CDR3 protein. The repertoire includes 400,000 or so distinct CDR3 sequences, roughly 6.1% of them detected once, and over 12% sits in the top ten. V and J are TRBV27 and TRBJ2-7; possible D gene TRBD2, 5 bases. The sample was PBMCs, taken 5 days after the yellow fever booster vaccination. The receptor was derived from a man aged 25-45 years who received the YFV17D yellow fever vaccine. The CDR3 region has the DNA TGTGCCAGGGAGAGGGCCCTGGACGAGCAGTACTTC. This gives the protein CARERALDEQYF.